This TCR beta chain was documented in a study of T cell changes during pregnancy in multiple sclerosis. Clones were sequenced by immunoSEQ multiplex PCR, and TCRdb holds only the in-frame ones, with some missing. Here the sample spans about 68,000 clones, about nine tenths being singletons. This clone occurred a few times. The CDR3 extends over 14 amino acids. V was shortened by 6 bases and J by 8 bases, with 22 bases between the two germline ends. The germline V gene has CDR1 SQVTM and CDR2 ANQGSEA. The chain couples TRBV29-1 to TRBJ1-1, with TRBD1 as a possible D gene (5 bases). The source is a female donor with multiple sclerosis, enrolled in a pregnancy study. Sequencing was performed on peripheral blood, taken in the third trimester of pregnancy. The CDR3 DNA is TGCAGCGTCAAACTGACAGTCGAATCCTCGGAAGCTTTCTTT. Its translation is CSVKLTVESSEAFF.